The source of this TCR beta chain is a study of T cells in Graves' hyperthyroidism and ophthalmopathy (dated 2019 in TCRdb). About the full investigation: Peripheral blood was sampled at the time of initial diagnosis, prior to any treatment. A discovery cohort of about 95 patients, 43 with Graves' ophthalmopathy and roughly 59 with stable Graves' hyperthyroidism, was used to find distinguishing TCR V-J signatures. Prospective prediction of ophthalmopathy was tested in an independent validation cohort of 18 to 20 hyperthyroidism patients and around 16 patients who later progressed to ophthalmopathy. For training and testing, the roughly 100 patients in the discovery cohort were randomly divided in a 7:3 ratio. In addition, the study compared T-cell repertoires in thyroid tissue and in blood from six Graves' hyperthyroidism patients. Once sampling was done, hyperthyroidism patients were given methimazole at a starting dose of 30 mg daily, whereas ophthalmopathy patients were given high-dose intravenous methylprednisolone. The paper reports TCR Vbeta CDR3 sequencing of 140 or so peripheral blood samples: some 41 ophthalmopathy, around 80 hyperthyroidism and around 17 progressor patients.

Including the terminal cysteine and phenylalanine, the CDR3 comprises 14 residues. Only the CDR3 region is kept as DNA, spanning 42 bases read in frame from base 1. The V and J ends are trimmed by 3 bases and 0 bases, leaving 9 bases between them. CDR1 LGHDT and CDR2 YNNKEL were looked up in the germline V gene (reference sequence). This clonotype came up many times. Its antigen has not been determined. Base qualities are not recorded, but no much larger clone differs from it by a single base. Stable Graves' hyperthyroidism was defined as the absence of progression to ophthalmopathy over 18 months of follow-up. The hyperthyroidism patients were between 18 and 65 years old and newly diagnosed, with a disease duration of less than 2 months. The study excluded patients with uncontrolled infections, other autoimmune diseases, pregnancy or lactation. Diagnoses were based on clinical symptoms, serum thyroxine and TRAb, thyroid ultrasound and orbital computed tomography. PBMCs were isolated from about 10 ml of fresh peripheral blood by Ficoll-Paque density gradient centrifugation. Total RNA was extracted with Trizol reagent, and quality was checked on an Agilent 2100 Bioanalyzer.

The investigation overall reported the following: A model built on a 13 V-J signature distinguished ophthalmopathy from stable hyperthyroidism, reaching roughly 88% sensitivity and 81.08% specificity in cross-validation and 80%/75% in testing. No statistical method was used to fix the sample size in advance, and group allocation was not hidden from the investigators. In validation, the model predicted progression to ophthalmopathy with 55% to 71% sensitivity and less than 75% specificity, a median of 6.5 months before onset. Most expanded thyroid clonotypes (frequency above 0.001) were also found in blood, which suggests that blood repertoires may mirror thyroid immune responses.

Amplification of TCR beta CDR3 regions was carried out from RNA transcripts. A first-round RT-PCR of the TCR CDR3 used the HTBI primer set with the Qiagen OneStep RT-PCR kit. A second multiplex PCR round built the libraries, followed by size selection and purification. The libraries were sequenced on an Illumina HiSeq2000 using paired-end 100 bp reads. Regarding the original processing steps: SOAPnuke was used to process the raw data, with reads discarded if the reads contained adapters or uncalled bases, had a mean Phred below 15, or lacked an exact constant-primer or identifier match. COPE v1.2.5 was used to merge high-quality paired reads, and clonotypes were defined as unique nucleotide sequences. Clonotypes were aligned to IMGT TRBV, TRBD and TRBJ reference segments using MiTCR v1.1. The analysis included only V-J combinations with a frequency above 0.0001, which together covered approximately 99% of the repertoires. The TCS score was defined as the ratio of F50 (clonal expansion) to E x V (chaos), calculated using BLOSUM62-based TCRdist between CDR3 peptides within each V-J. Welch's t-statistics and random forest reduced 500 to 550 V-J features to 13, which were used in a naive Bayes classifier (R e1071). TCRdb reran the public reads through fastp at Q25 and MiXCR, keeping productive beta chains. Here each entry gathers all rows of one CDR3 protein and keeps the most common genes and DNA. These V and J calls are TCRdb output, not the study's own analysis. The sample table records about 210,000 distinct CDR3 sequences; around 18% of these occur just once. Of the sample, 35% to 50% is held by the ten largest clones.

The TCR was taken from a man aged 40-50 years with Graves' hyperthyroidism. The sequenced material came from blood. This sequence uses TRBV3-1 and TRBJ2-7, with a tentative D gene TRBD2 over 6 matching bases. The encoded CDR3 is CASSQGLDSYEQYF. The sequence in DNA is TGTGCCAGCAGCCAGGGACTCGACTCCTACGAGCAGTACTTC.